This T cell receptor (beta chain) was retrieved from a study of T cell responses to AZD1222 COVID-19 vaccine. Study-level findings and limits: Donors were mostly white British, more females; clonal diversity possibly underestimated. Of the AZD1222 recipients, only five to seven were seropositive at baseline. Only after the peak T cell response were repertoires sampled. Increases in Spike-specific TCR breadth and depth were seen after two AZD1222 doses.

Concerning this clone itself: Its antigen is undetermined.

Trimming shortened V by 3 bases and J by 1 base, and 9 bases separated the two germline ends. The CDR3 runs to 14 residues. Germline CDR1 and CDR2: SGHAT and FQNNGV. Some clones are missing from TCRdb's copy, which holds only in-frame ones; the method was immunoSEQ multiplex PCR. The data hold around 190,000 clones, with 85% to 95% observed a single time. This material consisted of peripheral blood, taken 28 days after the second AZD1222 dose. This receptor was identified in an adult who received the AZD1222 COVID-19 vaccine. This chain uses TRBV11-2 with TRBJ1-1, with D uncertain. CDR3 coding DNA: TGTGCCAGCAGCTTTATAGGCCCGAACACTGAAGCTTTCTTT. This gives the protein CASSFIGPNTEAFF. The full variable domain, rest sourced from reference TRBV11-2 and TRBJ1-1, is EAGVAQSPRYKIIEKRQSVAFWCNPISGHATLYWYQQILGQGPKLLIQFQNNGVVDDSQLPKDRFSAERLKGVDSTLKIQPAKLEDSAVYLCASSFIGPNTEAFFGQGTRLTVV.